These T cell receptor beta chains were read from a single sample in a study of blood T cells in healthy people across ages. TCRdb passed the 5' RACE reads through MiXCR, listing each CDR3 protein once. Among about 580,000 distinct CDR3 sequences listed, around 50% were seen once. The specimen was blood. The receptors shown here come from a man older than 75 in good health. Both conserved end residues are part of each CDR3. The D gene is left open where the match is weak. A row's size may be missing; if present it is once, few, many or a size class.

TRBJ2-5 | TRBV7-2 | . | . | TGTGCCAGCAGCACTACAGGGATTATCCAGTACTTC | CASSTTGIIQYF
TRBJ1-1 | TRBV12-3/TRBV12-4 | few | . | TGTGCCAGCAGTTTCGGGGGGAGGACTGAAGCTTTCTTT | CASSFGGRTEAFF
TRBJ2-1 | TRBV5-6 | once | . | TGTGCCAGCAGCTTGTCAGGGTACGTCAACGAGCAGTTCTTC | CASSLSGYVNEQFF
TRBJ1-5 | TRBV29-1 | . | . | TGCAGCGTTGAGCCCCCAAGGGGGGGCAATCAGCCCCAGCATTTT | CSVEPPRGGNQPQHF
TRBJ2-1 | TRBV24-1 | . | TRBD1 | TGTGCCACCAGTGATAGGGCGGGACAGGGTAGAAATGAGCAGTTCTTC | CATSDRAGQGRNEQFF
TRBJ1-2 | TRBV7-2 | . | TRBD1 | TGTGCCAGCAGCTTAACCCTGACAGGGGGGCCTGATGGCTACACCTTC | CASSLTLTGGPDGYTF
TRBJ2-1 | TRBV6-5 | many | TRBD2 | TGTGCCAGCAGTTACGGGAGGGGCAATGAGCAGTTCTTC | CASSYGRGNEQFF
TRBJ2-1 | TRBV7-3 | . | TRBD2 | TGTGCCAGCAGCTTAAAGCGGGCTAGCGGGGTCTGGGACAATGAGCAGTTCTTC | CASSLKRASGVWDNEQFF
TRBJ2-7 | TRBV7-9 | few | . | TGTGCCAGCGAGGGGACCTACGAGCAGTACTTC | CASEGTYEQYF
TRBJ2-7 | TRBV6-1 | . | TRBD2 | TGTGCCAGCTCACTGACCGGGACTAGGGGATCTAGCTCCTACGAGCAGTACTTC | CASSLTGTRGSSSYEQYF
TRBJ1-6 | TRBV27 | . | . | TGTGCCAGCAGTTTATCCGGGGGGGTTGGCTCACCCCTCCACTTT | CASSLSGGVGSPLHF
TRBJ2-1 | TRBV20-1 | . | . | TGCAGTGCTAGCCGCGAGGGGGGGTACAGTGAGCAGTTCTTC | CSASREGGYSEQFF
TRBJ2-1 | TRBV6-5 | many | TRBD2 | TGTGCCAGCAGTTCGTGGCGGGAGAGCAATGAGCAGTTCTTC | CASSSWRESNEQFF
TRBJ2-7 | TRBV6-5 | . | . | TGTGCCAGCAGTGACAGCAGGGGCGCCTACGAGCAGTACTTC | CASSDSRGAYEQYF
TRBJ2-2 | TRBV9 | . | . | TGTGCCAGCAGAGGACAGATAAACACCGGGGAGCTGTTTTTT | CASRGQINTGELFF
TRBJ1-2 | TRBV7-9 | . | . | TGTGCCAGCAGCTTAGCTGCTGGCAGCGGCCGGGGTGGCTACACCTTC | CASSLAAGSGRGGYTF
TRBJ2-1 | TRBV12-3/TRBV12-4 | . | TRBD2 | TGTGCCAGCAGTTTTGGAGGGGTAGCGGGGCATAGGGAGCAGTTCTTC | CASSFGGVAGHREQFF